The text below deals with one T cell receptor beta chain. Antigen unknown. The sample is drawn from a study of regulatory T cells in long-lasting Graves disease. The CDR3 consists of 13 residues. In germline, CDR1 is DFQATT, CDR2 SNEGSKA (reference sequence). V lost 5 bases and J lost 4; bases outside the gene matches: 0. Both iRepertoire HTBI primers and Arm-PCR of CDR3 regions were used to build the TCR beta libraries. Using its own MiXCR run on the multiplex PCR reads, TCRdb lists one record per CDR3 protein. The sample carries about 290,000 distinct CDR3 sequences, 22% recorded once. As for time point: persistent/refractory GD, antithyroid drugs over 5 years with positive TRAb. Researchers made the TCR library from RNA that was extracted from PBMCs. Study-level findings and limits: Accuracy was perhaps lowered by the small sample size. Persistent cases favored TRBV28, TRBJ1-2 and TRBJ2-5.

Sequenced here: peripheral blood mononuclear cells (PBMCs), sampled when the disease was refractory, from a patient treated with antithyroid drugs. The source of this sequence is a female donor with Graves disease. This rearrangement joins TRBV20-1 to TRBJ2-5, with 14 bases lining up with TRBD2. Written as DNA, the CDR3 is TGCAGTGCTGGGACTAGCGGGAGAGAGACCCAGTACTTC. Translating gives CSAGTSGRETQYF.